The entry below gives a single TCR beta chain sequence along with its context. Its specificity is not known. This sample stems from a study of cytomegalovirus exposure and HLA in healthy donors. The study, taken as a whole, reports: Productive rates of about 87% or about 30% were seen for most TCR beta V segments in an earlier analysis. A later look showed TCR association rates differing by HLA locus, highest for DRB1 and lowest for HLA-C. The study labeled around 160 TCR beta chains cytomegalovirus-associated. Fewer N-insertions than the approximately 700-donor mean were reportedly shown by an Asian-associated ancestry cluster in a later analysis.

V lost 5 bases and J lost 2, with 4 bases in between. Germline values: CDR1 SGHDT, CDR2 YYEEEE. The CDR3 is 11 amino acids. The primer mix had 60 Vbeta and 13 Jbeta primers. Libraries were prepared by immunoSEQ multiplex PCR; TCRdb keeps only in-frame clonotypes and omits some of them. Of approximately 140,000 clones listed, more than 70% are singletons. The specimen was PBMCs. The receptor was derived from a man aged 35-49 years in good health and CMV-seronegative. The chain recombines TRBV5-6 with TRBJ2-5, with D uncertain. The CDR3 region is CASSSQETQYF. The CDR3 bases are TGTGCCAGCAGTTCTCAAGAGACCCAGTACTTC.